These 29 T cell receptor beta chains originate from one sample sequenced in a study of blood T cell repertoires in COVID-19. Generated by immunoSEQ multiplex PCR, the TCRdb table keeps only in-frame clones and is missing some. This sample has 70,000 to 95,000 clones, with approximately 85% found just once. What was sequenced was peripheral blood. The receptors come from a human donor in a cohort sampled during active COVID-19.

The chain has TRBV9 and TRBJ2-5; 7 nucleotides agree with TRBD2. The CDR3 contains 15 residues. The V gene's germline CDR1 is SGDLS and CDR2 YYNGEE. Trimming took 4 bases from V and 5 from J; bases not matched to a gene: 11. CDR3 DNA sequence: TGTGCCAGCAGCCCCAGCGGGAACCTCGGGGAGACCCAGTACTTC. This translates into CASSPSGNLGETQYF.

The DNA of the CDR3 is TGTGCCAGCAGTGAAACCAGAGGCCCTTCTACTTCACCCCTCCACTTT. Amino acids: CASSETRGPSTSPLHF. This rearrangement joins TRBV2 to TRBJ1-6; D is ambiguous. The length of the CDR3 is 16 residues. CDR1 and CDR2 from the germline V gene are SNHLY and FYNNEI. V was shortened by 2 bases and J by 9 bases, with 17 bases between the two germline ends.

Of note for this clone: The identical CDR3 is also encoded by other nucleotide sequences in the sample. This chain uses TRBV5-6 with TRBJ1-1; tentative D call: TRBD1 (5 bases). Germline CDR1 reads SGHDT; CDR2 reads YYEEEE. This CDR3 comprises 14 residues. V lost 2 bases and J lost 3, with 11 bases in between. In DNA, the CDR3 is TGTGCCAGCAGCTTAACAGGTCGGTACACTGAAGCTTTCTTT. This encodes CASSLTGRYTEAFF.

This rearrangement joins TRBV28 to TRBJ1-5; D is undetermined. CDR1 is MDHEN, CDR2 SYDVKM, per germline. The CDR3 sequence is 14 residues long. Trimming shortened V by 4 bases and J by 3 bases, and 10 bases separated the two germline ends. The CDR3 DNA is TGTGCCAGCAGTTGGAGCACCAACAATCAGCCCCAGCATTTT. As protein: CASSWSTNNQPQHF.

V usage is TRBV9 and J usage is TRBJ2-3; the match to TRBD2 covers 8 bases. From germline, CDR1 is SGDLS and CDR2 YYNGEE. J gave up 7 bases and V 4 bases, and 14 bases lay outside the gene matches. The CDR3 consists of 16 residues. Here the CDR3 DNA reads TGTGCCAGCAGCCCCCTCGGGGGGGGGCTAACGAATACGCAGTATTTT. Protein sequence: CASSPLGGGLTNTQYF.

This clone was picked up a small number of times. The rearrangement joins TRBV12-3 or TRBV12-4 to TRBJ1-1; D is possibly TRBD1 (6 bases). The length of the CDR3 is 13 residues. With 6 bases removed from V and 1 base from J, the gap between germline ends came to 9 bases. CDR3 bases: TGTGCCAGCAGATTGACAGGGAACACTGAAGCTTTCTTT. Its translation is CASRLTGNTEAFF.

This clone was recorded only once. The chain has TRBV7-2 and TRBJ2-7, with 11 nucleotides matching TRBD1. V dropped 1 base and J dropped 7; count of bases not matched to a gene: 3. The CDR3 has 14 amino acids. Germline loops: CDR1 SGHTA, CDR2 FQGNSA. The CDR3 sequence is CASSLGDRGKEQYF. In DNA, the CDR3 is TGTGCCAGCAGCTTAGGGGACAGGGGGAAAGAGCAGTACTTC. Supplemented by reference TRBV7-2 and TRBJ2-7, the full variable domain reads GAGVSQSPSNKVTEKGKDVELRCDPISGHTALYWYRQSLGQGLEFLIYFQGNSAPDKSGLPSDRFSAERTGGSVSTLTIQRTQQEDSAVYLCASSLGDRGKEQYFGPGTRLTVT.

J is TRBJ1-1 and V is TRBV6-2 or TRBV6-3; D is ambiguous. The CDR3 runs 11 residues. V gave up 3 bases and J gave up 4 bases, with 3 bases separating them. Germline assignment: CDR1 MNHEY and CDR2 SVGEGT. As DNA, the CDR3 is TGTGCCAGCAGTTATAGCACTGAAGCTTTCTTT. Protein sequence: CASSYSTEAFF.

The chain combines TRBV4-1 with TRBJ1-4; D gene ambiguous. Germline CDR1 reads MGHRA; CDR2 reads YSYEKL. This CDR3 is 14 amino acids long. V shed 4 bases and J shed 2 bases, with 8 bases lying between them. CDR3 DNA: TGCGCCAGCAGCCCCACGGGGACTAATGAAAAACTGTTTTTT. This encodes CASSPTGTNEKLFF.

The chain combines TRBV6-2 or TRBV6-3 with TRBJ2-7, with D possibly TRBD1 on 6 matching bases. Germline-derived CDR1 and CDR2 are MNHEY and SVGEGT. V gave up 0 bases and J gave up 5 bases, with 11 bases separating them. CDR3 length: 14 amino acids. The CDR3 loop is CASSYSSGVDEQYF. CDR3 nucleotides: TGTGCCAGCAGTTACTCGTCAGGGGTGGACGAGCAGTACTTC.

The V gene is TRBV5-1, the J gene TRBJ2-1, with 7 bases that match TRBD2. Trimming cost V 4 bases and J 9 bases; bases outside gene matches: 13. The CDR3 is 15 residues long. The germline V gene encodes CDR1 SGHRS and CDR2 YFSETQ. CDR3 in DNA: TGCGCCAGCAGCCCCCGGGACTACCGTGAAAGTGAGCAGTTCTTC. Its protein product is CASSPRDYRESEQFF.

This sequence joins TRBV24-1 and TRBJ1-2; the D is unclear. The V and J ends lost 4 bases and 5 bases respectively, with 13 bases between them. The length of the CDR3 is 14 residues. Germline CDR1 KGHDR, CDR2 SFDVKD. The CDR3 DNA sequence: TGTGCCACCAGTGACGCTGACGGAGAGTATGGCTACACCTTC. It specifies CATSDADGEYGYTF.

The rearrangement uses TRBV6-4 and TRBJ2-1, with D possibly matching TRBD1 (5 bases). This CDR3 is built from 14 residues. Between the trimmed V and J ends, which lost 3 bases and 3 bases, there was a span of 9 bases. In germline, CDR1 is MRHNA, CDR2 SNTAGT. As DNA, the CDR3 is TGTGCCAGCAGTGAGTCCGACAGCTACAATGAGCAGTTCTTC. Encoded protein: CASSESDSYNEQFF.

The chain couples TRBV30 to TRBJ1-1, with D possibly TRBD1 on 5 matching bases. The V gene lost 1 base and the J gene lost 1 base, with 13 bases spanning the gap. The CDR3 is 15 residues long. CDR1 GTSNPN and CDR2 SVGIG come from the germline V gene (reference sequence). The CDR3, as DNA: TGTGCCTGGAGTGACGGGGGGGTAGGGAACACTGAAGCTTTCTTT. Its protein is CAWSDGGVGNTEAFF.

The chain couples TRBV2 to TRBJ2-4, with D possibly being TRBD1 (6 bases). The CDR3 totals 14 residues. In germline, CDR1 is SNHLY, CDR2 FYNNEI. V gave up 5 bases and J gave up 0 bases, with 8 bases separating them. This chain's CDR3 is CASSWTEAKNIQYF. CDR3 DNA sequence: TGTGCCAGCAGTTGGACAGAAGCCAAAAACATTCAGTACTTC.

This chain uses TRBV18 with TRBJ2-2; TRBD1 agrees at 8 bases. This CDR3 contains 16 residues. V shed 2 bases and J 0 bases; nucleotides not matched to a gene: 2. The germline V gene has CDR1 KGHSH and CDR2 LQKENI. CDR3 residues: CASSPETGANTGELFF. The CDR3 region has the DNA TGTGCCAGCTCACCAGAGACAGGGGCGAACACCGGGGAGCTGTTTTTT.

The chain is built from TRBV7-9 and TRBJ2-5; 10 bases map to TRBD1. Germline V gene sequence: CDR1 SEHNR, CDR2 FQNEAQ (reference sequence). The CDR3 runs 15 residues. J lost 4 bases, V lost 5 bases, and 7 bases had no gene match. The CDR3 nucleotides are TGTGCCAGCAGCCCCGGGACAGGGGTCGGAGAGACCCAGTACTTC. This encodes CASSPGTGVGETQYF.

This chain uses TRBV19 with TRBJ2-7; 10 nucleotides line up with TRBD1. The length of the CDR3 is 14 residues. Germline values: CDR1 LNHDA, CDR2 SQIVND (reference sequence). J was trimmed by 4 bases and V by 3 bases; bases with no gene match: 3. CDR3 region: CASSMTGGAYEQYF. The CDR3 nucleotides read TGTGCCAGTAGTATGACAGGGGGCGCTTACGAGCAGTACTTC.

This chain joins TRBV6-5 and TRBJ1-1; D possibly corresponds to TRBD1 (5 bases). CDR1 and CDR2 (germline): MNHEY, SVGAGI. The CDR3 contains 13 residues. Trimming removed 7 bases at V and 0 bases at J, with 9 bases between. DNA for the CDR3: TGTGCCAGCAAACGGGGGTTGAACACTGAAGCTTTCTTT. This translates into CASKRGLNTEAFF.

This sequence joins TRBV11-2 and TRBJ1-4; no definite D call. Germline-derived CDR1 and CDR2 are SGHAT and FQNNGV. V was cut by 0 bases and J by 11 bases, with 10 bases left in between. The CDR3 consists of 13 residues. The CDR3 region is CASSLDSPGKLFF. The CDR3 nucleotides are TGTGCCAGCAGCTTAGATAGCCCGGGGAAACTGTTTTTT.

This clone has just one count. The rearrangement uses TRBV9 and TRBJ1-2; 8 bases match TRBD1. Germline CDR1 SGDLS, CDR2 YYNGEE. J lost 5 bases, V lost 4 bases, and 10 bases had no gene match. The CDR3 loop spans 15 amino acids. The CDR3 sequence: CASSPGQGGGYGYTF. The CDR3 nucleotides are TGTGCCAGCAGCCCAGGACAGGGTGGGGGTTATGGCTACACCTTC.

The chain recombines TRBV5-4 with TRBJ2-7; weak D call: TRBD1 (5 bases). Trimming shortened V by 4 bases and J by 1 base, and 15 bases separated the two germline ends. CDR3 size: 15 residues. CDR1 is SGHNT, CDR2 YYREEE, per germline (reference sequence). This CDR3 is CASSETGVRSYEQYF. In DNA form, the CDR3 reads TGTGCCAGCAGCGAAACAGGAGTTAGGTCCTACGAGCAGTACTTC.

The V call is TRBV5-1, the J call TRBJ2-3; TRBD2 is a possible D gene (6 bases). This CDR3 contains 16 residues. V lost 0 bases to trimming and J lost 0 bases, with 11 bases between them. Germline CDR1 is SGHRS and CDR2 is YFSETQ. The CDR3 nucleotides are TGCGCCAGCAGCTTGGGGGGCGCGGGGAGCACAGATACGCAGTATTTT. Amino acid sequence: CASSLGGAGSTDTQYF.

This sequence joins TRBV6-2 or TRBV6-3 and TRBJ2-1; 11 bases fit TRBD1. Germline CDR1 and CDR2: MNHEY and SVGEGT. With V trimmed by 2 bases and J by 2 bases, 14 bases remained unmatched. The CDR3 length is 20 residues. CDR3 sequence reads: CASSYIGQGATGSPYNEQFF. The CDR3 DNA is TGTGCCAGCAGTTACATCGGACAGGGGGCCACGGGGAGCCCCTACAATGAGCAGTTCTTC.

The chain links TRBV9 to TRBJ1-3, with TRBD1 matching 7 bases. The CDR3 is 16 amino acids. V dropped 1 base and J dropped 0; count of bases not matched to a gene: 4. Germline V gives CDR1 SGDLS, CDR2 YYNGEE. CDR3 sequence: CASSVSGTDSGNTIYF. In DNA, the CDR3 is TGTGCCAGCAGCGTATCCGGGACAGACTCTGGAAACACCATATATTTT.

The V call is TRBV29-1, the J call TRBJ2-1, with 7 bases fitting TRBD2. Trimming cost V 0 bases and J 0 bases; bases outside gene matches: 5. Germline V CDR1 and CDR2: SQVTM, ANQGSEA. The CDR3 contains 16 residues. Here the CDR3 DNA reads TGCAGCGTTGAAGATCGGCGGGGGAGCTCCTACAATGAGCAGTTCTTC. The encoded protein is CSVEDRRGSSYNEQFF.

This clone has just a few counts. The J gene is TRBJ2-1, the V gene TRBV4-1; 8 nucleotides agree with TRBD1. Germline trimming cut 4 bases from V and 4 bases from J; bases unmatched to any gene: 12. CDR1 is MGHRA, CDR2 YSYEKL, per germline. This CDR3 has 17 amino acids. DNA for the CDR3: TGCGCCAGCAGCCTCGGCAGGGGGCAATTGAGGTACAATGAGCAGTTCTTC. It is translated as CASSLGRGQLRYNEQFF.

This clone came up once. The chain is built from TRBV11-2 and TRBJ2-5, with 10 bases that match TRBD1. The CDR3 loop spans 15 amino acids. The trim removed 5 bases at V and 1 base at J, leaving 4 bases unmatched. The germline V gene has CDR1 SGHAT and CDR2 FQNNGV. CDR3 bases: TGTGCCAGCAGCGCCAGACAGGGGGCCCAAGAGACCCAGTACTTC. Its translation is CASSARQGAQETQYF.

V gene TRBV27 combines with J gene TRBJ1-1, with D possibly being TRBD1 (5 bases). This CDR3 is 13 amino acids long. CDR1 is MNHEY, CDR2 SMNVEV, per germline (reference sequence). V lost 0 bases and J lost 5, with 7 bases in between. This chain's CDR3 is CASSLSGGTEAFF. The CDR3 region has the DNA TGTGCCAGCAGTTTATCGGGGGGTACTGAAGCTTTCTTT.